The rows below give T cell receptor beta chains drawn from one sample of a study of blood T cells in healthy people across ages. MiXCR was run by TCRdb on the 5' RACE reads, yielding one entry per CDR3 protein. The sample shows about 720,000 distinct CDR3 sequences, about 20% of them seen only once. The source material was blood. These receptors were collected from a man aged 70-80 years in good health. CDR3s include the opening cysteine and the closing phenylalanine or tryptophan. Only some rows state a clone size, as once, few, many or a class for expanded clones.

v_gene: TRBV12-3/TRBV12-4
j_gene: TRBJ2-2
abundance: NA
CDR3aa: CASSFQAYTGELFF

v_gene: TRBV5-1
j_gene: TRBJ1-3
abundance: few
CDR3aa: CASSSASSGNTIYF

v_gene: TRBV12-3/TRBV12-4
j_gene: TRBJ2-5
abundance: NA
CDR3aa: CASSWPGTPQETQYF

v_gene: TRBV12-3/TRBV12-4
j_gene: TRBJ2-1
abundance: NA
CDR3aa: CASRSQGESSYNEQFF

v_gene: TRBV6-6
j_gene: TRBJ2-7
abundance: few
CDR3aa: CASSFGTVGEQYF

v_gene: TRBV18
j_gene: TRBJ2-3
abundance: NA
CDR3aa: CASSPRGLWTLTDTQYF

v_gene: TRBV19
j_gene: TRBJ2-5
abundance: NA
CDR3aa: CASSDPGRGEETQYF

v_gene: TRBV10-3
j_gene: NA
abundance: NA
CDR3aa: CAISEPIGGRNEQFF

v_gene: TRBV3-1
j_gene: TRBJ1-5
abundance: NA
CDR3aa: CASSQGAGMQPQHF

v_gene: TRBV10-3
j_gene: TRBJ1-5
abundance: NA
CDR3aa: CAIRAEVDQPQHF

v_gene: TRBV7-9
j_gene: TRBJ2-3
abundance: NA
CDR3aa: CASRPGDKKYF

v_gene: TRBV18
j_gene: TRBJ1-1
abundance: NA
CDR3aa: CASSPPQGRMNTEAFF

v_gene: TRBV9
j_gene: TRBJ2-1
abundance: NA
CDR3aa: CASSVWDREGRSQFF

v_gene: TRBV29-1
j_gene: TRBJ2-3
abundance: NA
CDR3aa: CSVSVSTDTQYF

v_gene: TRBV27
j_gene: TRBJ1-1
abundance: NA
CDR3aa: CASSFRAAGPNTEAFF

v_gene: TRBV25-1
j_gene: TRBJ2-1
abundance: NA
CDR3aa: CASSEYPLASANEQFF